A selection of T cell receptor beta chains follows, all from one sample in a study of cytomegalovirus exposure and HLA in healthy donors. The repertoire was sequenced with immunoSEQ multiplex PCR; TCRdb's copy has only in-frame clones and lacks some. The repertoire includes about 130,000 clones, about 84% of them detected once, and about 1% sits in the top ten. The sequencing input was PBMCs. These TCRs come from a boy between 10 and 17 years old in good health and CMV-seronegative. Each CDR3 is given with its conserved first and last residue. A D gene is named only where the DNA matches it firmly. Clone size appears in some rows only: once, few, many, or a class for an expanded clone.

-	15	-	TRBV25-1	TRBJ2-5	TGTGCCAGCAGTCCTACGGCGGGGACCCAAGAGACCCAGTACTTC	CASSPTAGTQETQYF
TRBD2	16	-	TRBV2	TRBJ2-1	TGTGCCAGCAGTGAAGTGGTAGCGGGAACTTTCAATGAGCAGTTCTTC	CASSEVVAGTFNEQFF
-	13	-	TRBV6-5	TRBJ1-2	TGTGCCAGCAGTCAATCAGGGGTGCATGGCTACACCTTC	CASSQSGVHGYTF
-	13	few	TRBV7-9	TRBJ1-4	TGTGCCAGCAGCTTACAGGGGAACGAAAAACTGTTTTTT	CASSLQGNEKLFF
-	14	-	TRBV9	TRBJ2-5	TGTGCCAGCAGCCTTTCGGGGGACCAAGAGACCCAGTACTTC	CASSLSGDQETQYF
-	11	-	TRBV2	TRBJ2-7	TGTGCCAGCAGTACTGAGTACGAGCAGTACTTC	CASSTEYEQYF
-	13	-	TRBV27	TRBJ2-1	TGTGCCAGCAGTAGGCGGGGGCCCAATGAGCAGTTCTTC	CASSRRGPNEQFF
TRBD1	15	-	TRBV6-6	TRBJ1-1	TGTGCCAGCAGCCCGTTCGAGGGGGCGTACACTGAAGCTTTCTTT	CASSPFEGAYTEAFF
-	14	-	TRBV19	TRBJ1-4	TGTGCCAGTAGTATCGACAGGAGGAATGAAAAACTGTTTTTT	CASSIDRRNEKLFF
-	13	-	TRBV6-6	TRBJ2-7	TGTGCCAGCAGAGGAGCGGTGGCGGGCGAGCAGTACTTC	CASRGAVAGEQYF
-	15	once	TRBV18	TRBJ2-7	TGTGCCAGCTTGAGGAGTAGGGACACCGCGGGGGTGCAGTACTTC	CASLRSRDTAGVQYF
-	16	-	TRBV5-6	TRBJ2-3	TGTGCCACAACGATAACAGGGTGGGGGAGCACAGATACGCAGTATTTT	CATTITGWGSTDTQYF
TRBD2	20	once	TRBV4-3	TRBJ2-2	TGCGCCAGCAGCCAAGATCTAGCGGGCGCAGGTAGGACGGACACCGGGGAGCTGTTTTTT	CASSQDLAGAGRTDTGELFF
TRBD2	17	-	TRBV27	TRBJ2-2	TGTGCCAGCAGTTCCCGTGGTAGCGGGATTGACACCGGGGAGCTGTTTTTT	CASSSRGSGIDTGELFF
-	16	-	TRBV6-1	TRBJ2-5	TGTGCCAGCAGTGAAAGAGGCGGGACGAGGGCAGAGACCCAGTACTTC	CASSERGGTRAETQYF
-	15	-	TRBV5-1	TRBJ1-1	TGCGCCAGCAGCTTGTCAGGAAGGGGGGGCACTGAAGCTTTCTTT	CASSLSGRGGTEAFF
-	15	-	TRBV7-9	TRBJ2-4	TGTGCCAGCAGCTTGGAGTGGCAATCGAAAAACATTCAGTACTTC	CASSLEWQSKNIQYF
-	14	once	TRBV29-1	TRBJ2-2	TGCAGCGTTGACGTCGGAGCCGGCACCGGGGAGCTGTTTTTT	CSVDVGAGTGELFF
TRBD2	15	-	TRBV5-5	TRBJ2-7	TGTGCCAGCAGCTTCGGACTAGCGGAATCCTACGAGCAGTACTTC	CASSFGLAESYEQYF
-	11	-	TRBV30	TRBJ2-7	TGTGCCTGGAGTGAAACTGACGAGCAGTACTTC	CAWSETDEQYF
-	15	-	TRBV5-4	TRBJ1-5	TGTGCCAGCAGTCAAAACGGGGGGCCCAATCAGCCCCAGCATTTT	CASSQNGGPNQPQHF
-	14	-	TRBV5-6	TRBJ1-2	TGTGCCAGCAGCTTGCCGGCCCTCGGGGGTGGCTACACCTTC	CASSLPALGGGYTF
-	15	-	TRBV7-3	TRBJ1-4	TGTGCCAGCAGAGGGGGGAGGGCAACTAATGAAAAACTGTTTTTT	CASRGGRATNEKLFF
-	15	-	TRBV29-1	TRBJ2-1	TGCAGCGTTGATGGGGGGGGGCTAGTTTCCAATGAGCAGTTCTTC	CSVDGGGLVSNEQFF
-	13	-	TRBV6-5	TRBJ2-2	TGTGCCAGCAGTTCCCGCGTCACCGGGGAGCTGTTTTTT	CASSSRVTGELFF
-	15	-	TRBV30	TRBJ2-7	TGTGCCTGGAGCTTTTTGCGGGACAGCACCTACGAGCAGTACTTC	CAWSFLRDSTYEQYF